The 20 T cell receptor beta chains below were found in one sample sequenced in a study of blood T cell repertoires in COVID-19. This table comes from immunoSEQ multiplex PCR, and its TCRdb copy is limited to in-frame clones, with some not included. The sample records hundreds of thousands of clones, 85% to 90% being singletons. What was sequenced was PBMCs or T cells enriched from blood (not recorded which). The receptors derive from a man aged 25-40 years who had recovered from COVID-19.

This chain links TRBV11-3 with TRBJ2-5, with 7 nucleotides matching TRBD1. This CDR3 has 14 amino acids. The V gene end was trimmed by 1 base and the J gene end by 4 bases; junction bases not matched to a gene: 3. CDR1 and CDR2 from the germline V gene are SGHNT and YENEEA. DNA for the CDR3: TGTGCCAGCAGCTTAGGACAGGGTGGAGAGACCCAGTACTTC. The encoded protein is CASSLGQGGETQYF.

This sequence joins TRBV5-4 and TRBJ2-4; 13 nucleotides agree with TRBD2. Germline CDR1 reads SGHNT; CDR2 reads YYREEE (reference sequence). This CDR3 is built from 16 residues. V was clipped by 3 bases and J by 6 bases; unmatched bases: 6. The CDR3 loop is CASSSLAGGQGNIQYF. CDR3 DNA: TGTGCCAGCAGCTCACTAGCGGGGGGGCAGGGAAACATTCAGTACTTC.

This chain uses TRBV29-1 with TRBJ1-3, with D unclear. Germline V gives CDR1 SQVTM, CDR2 ANQGSEA. The length of the CDR3 is 12 residues. V lost 7 bases to trimming and J lost 0 bases, with 7 bases between them. The CDR3 spells CSARDSGNTIYF. The CDR3 DNA reads TGCAGCGCAAGAGACTCTGGAAACACCATATATTTT.

This chain joins TRBV3-1 (or the pseudogene TRBV3-2) and TRBJ1-2, with D maybe TRBD1 (6 bases). In germline, CDR1 is LGHDT, CDR2 YNNKEL (reference sequence). Deletions cut 4 bases from V and 9 bases from J, with 12 bases between. This CDR3 comprises 12 residues. CDR3 bases: TGTGCCAGCAGCCCGCAGGGGTTAAGCTACACCTTC. This translates into CASSPQGLSYTF.

A remark on this clone: It may be a read error: a sequence one base away is much more abundant. V and J are TRBV2 and TRBJ1-6; 7 nucleotides line up with TRBD1. V gave up 6 bases and J gave up 0 bases; unmatched junction bases: 2. The CDR3 spans 15 residues. Germline CDR1 is SNHLY and CDR2 is FYNNEI. DNA of the CDR3: TGTGCCAGCAGGACAGGGAGCTCCTATAATTCACCCCTCCACTTT. The encoded protein is CASRTGSSYNSPLHF.

The V gene is TRBV18, the J gene TRBJ1-1; D is ambiguous. V shed 0 bases and J shed 7 bases, with 12 bases lying between them. CDR3 length: 14 residues. The germline gives CDR1 KGHSH, CDR2 LQKENI. The CDR3 sequence is CASSPPSGSYEAFF. As DNA, the CDR3 is TGTGCCAGCTCACCACCGTCAGGATCCTATGAAGCTTTCTTT.

This clone was counted once. This chain joins TRBV18 and TRBJ1-6; D is ambiguous. V lost 0 bases to trimming and J lost 7 bases, with 10 bases between them. The CDR3 is made up of 15 amino acids. Germline V gives CDR1 KGHSH, CDR2 LQKENI. The CDR3 DNA is TGTGCCAGCTCACCACCGCGGGCGGAGAATTCACCCCTCCACTTT. It is translated as CASSPPRAENSPLHF.

The V gene is TRBV5-1, the J gene TRBJ1-3, with D possibly being TRBD1 (5 bases). Per germline, CDR1 SGHRS and CDR2 YFSETQ. V was trimmed by 3 bases and J by 0 bases, leaving 19 bases between them. The CDR3 is 18 residues long. This chain's CDR3 is CASSSMGGLGYSGNTIYF. CDR3 DNA: TGCGCCAGCAGCTCCATGGGGGGTCTGGGTTACTCTGGAAACACCATATATTTT.

This chain connects TRBV28 to TRBJ2-3; D is perhaps TRBD2 (6 bases). Trimming removed 5 bases at V and 2 bases at J, with 17 bases between. This CDR3 is built from 16 residues. CDR1 and CDR2 (germline): MDHEN, SYDVKM. The CDR3 is CASSPRLSGITDTQYF. DNA of the CDR3: TGTGCCAGCAGTCCAAGACTTAGCGGAATCACAGATACGCAGTATTTT.

Concerning this clone: The same CDR3 also results from other DNA sequences found in this sample. CDR3 coding DNA: TGCGCCAGCAGCTTGGCCCGCGGGAGGGGAGATACGCAGTATTTT. Translating gives CASSLARGRGDTQYF. This sequence joins TRBV5-1 and TRBJ2-3; TRBD2 matches at 9 bases. The CDR3 runs to 15 residues. The germline V gene encodes CDR1 SGHRS and CDR2 YFSETQ. The trim removed 0 bases at V and 5 bases at J, leaving 4 bases unmatched.

The chain combines TRBV7-9 with TRBJ2-5; 10 bases are a match to TRBD2. From germline, CDR1 is SEHNR and CDR2 FQNEAQ (reference sequence). Trimming removed 4 bases from V and 3 bases from J; junction bases left unmatched: 5. This CDR3 has 15 amino acids. The CDR3 protein is CASSSPGLAEETQYF. The CDR3, as DNA: TGTGCCAGCAGCTCCCCTGGACTAGCGGAAGAGACCCAGTACTTC.

This chain connects TRBV6-1 to TRBJ2-7, with a weak D call TRBD1 (6 bases). Germline V CDR1 and CDR2: MNHNS, SASEGT. This CDR3 is 13 amino acids long. The V gene lost 3 bases and the J gene lost 4 bases, with 10 bases spanning the gap. The CDR3 nucleotides read TGTGCCAGCAGTGAGACAGGATTGTACGAGCAGTACTTC. Its translation is CASSETGLYEQYF.

The CDR3: CASSLMAGSSYNSPLHF. CDR3 sequence (DNA): TGTGCCAGCAGCTTAATGGCAGGAAGCTCCTATAATTCACCCCTCCACTTT. This sequence joins TRBV7-9 and TRBJ1-6; D is unclear. Germline CDR1 is SEHNR and CDR2 is FQNEAQ (reference sequence). CDR3 length: 17 residues. V dropped 2 bases and J dropped 0 bases, with 11 bases sitting between them.

This sequence joins TRBV24-1 and TRBJ1-4; TRBD1 matches 10 bases. There are 15 residues in the CDR3. Germline loops: CDR1 KGHDR, CDR2 SFDVKD. Trimming cost V 4 bases and J 5 bases; bases outside gene matches: 3. The chain's CDR3 is CATSEGQGSNEKLFF. In DNA, the CDR3 is TGTGCCACCAGTGAGGGACAGGGGTCAAATGAAAAACTGTTTTTT.

This clone has just a few counts. The J gene is TRBJ1-6, the V gene TRBV5-1; 7 positions agree with TRBD1. CDR3 size: 15 residues. Looked up from germline, CDR1 is SGHRS and CDR2 is YFSETQ. With V trimmed by 0 bases and J by 6 bases, 3 bases remained unmatched. The chain's CDR3 is CASSLVYRGNSPLHF. The CDR3 DNA reads TGCGCCAGCAGCTTGGTTTACAGGGGTAATTCACCCCTCCACTTT.

The chain employs TRBV3-1 (or the pseudogene TRBV3-2) and TRBJ2-7; 9 bases match TRBD2. Per the germline V gene, CDR1 is LGHDT and CDR2 is YNNKEL (reference sequence). The CDR3 runs 13 residues. V trimming: 4 bases; J trimming: 3 bases; junction bases outside the gene matches: 1. CDR3 DNA sequence: TGTGCCAGCAGCCGTAGCGGGGGCTACGAGCAGTACTTC. This translates into CASSRSGGYEQYF.

The genes are TRBV14 and TRBJ1-3, with D possibly being TRBD1 (5 bases). The CDR3 has 17 amino acids. V shed 4 bases and J shed 0 bases, with 16 bases lying between them. Looked up from germline, CDR1 is SGHDN and CDR2 is FVKESK. The CDR3 DNA reads TGTGCCAGCAGCCCTGAAAGCGGGACCCTCTCTGGAAACACCATATATTTT. It specifies CASSPESGTLSGNTIYF.

The chain recombines TRBV27 with TRBJ2-7, with TRBD2 matching over 7 bases. The CDR3 covers 13 residues. Losses at the gene ends were 10 bases for V and 0 bases for J; bases not matched to a gene: 6. Germline V gene lookup returns CDR1 MNHEY and CDR2 SMNVEV (reference sequence). The CDR3, as DNA: TGTGCCACCGGGGGGATGTTCTCCTACGAGCAGTACTTC. Protein product: CATGGMFSYEQYF.

The chain couples TRBV10-1 to TRBJ2-2; D might be TRBD1 (6 bases). From germline, CDR1 is WNHNN and CDR2 SYGVQD (reference sequence). V lost 10 bases, J lost 8 bases, and 14 bases lay in between. This CDR3 contains 12 residues. CDR3 sequence (DNA): TGCGCCACCGCCAGGGGATATGGGGAGCTGTTTTTT. Its translation is CATARGYGELFF.

This chain uses TRBV10-2 with TRBJ2-3; D unresolved. V lost 8 bases and J 0 bases, leaving 9 bases between the germline ends. The germline CDR1 and CDR2 sequences are WSHSY and SAAADI. CDR3 length: 13 residues. The CDR3 is CASAAQSTDTQYF. CDR3 bases: TGCGCCAGCGCGGCCCAGAGCACAGATACGCAGTATTTT.